Shown below are 9 T cell receptor beta chains from a single sample sequenced in a study of identical twins (dated by TCRdb to 2016 to 2017). The library came from 5' RACE. The sequencer listed for this sample is Illumina HiSeq 2000. The public reads were reprocessed in TCRdb via fastp at Q25 and MiXCR, keeping in-frame beta chains. Rows merge per CDR3 protein into single entries with the most common DNA and genes. Recorded for this sample are hundreds of thousands of distinct CDR3 sequences; less than 9% of them occurred a single time. The ten biggest clones cover 2% to 2.5% of the sample. This same sample was also taken into another study, of yellow fever vaccine responses in identical twins.

The sequencing sample was made of memory (CD45RO+) T cells sorted from blood. The sample's cell subset or site label, decoded: CD45RO+ enriched T cells. The receptor set was obtained from a woman in her late teens or twenties in good health.

At least ten counts were recorded for this clonotype. This sequence joins TRBV6-1 and TRBJ1-5, with D unclear. Trimming pared 5 bases from V and 1 base from J, leaving 6 bases between. The germline V gene encodes CDR1 MNHNS and CDR2 SASEGT. The CDR3 is 13 residues long. This chain's CDR3 is CASSPRSNQPQHF. In nucleotides, the CDR3 is TGTGCCAGCAGTCCCAGAAGCAATCAGCCCCAGCATTTT.

This clonotype turned up a few times. The CDR3, as DNA: TGTGCCAGCAGTCGCGCCCGGACTAGCGGGGGGAATGAGCAGTTCTTC. Residues: CASSRARTSGGNEQFF. This chain links TRBV6-1 with TRBJ2-1; 14 positions match TRBD2. This CDR3 region has 16 residues. In germline, CDR1 is MNHNS, CDR2 SASEGT. The J segment lost 7 bases and the V segment lost 5 bases, leaving 7 bases of the junction unmatched.

The CDR3 is CASSYDRTGGVYGYTF. CDR3 bases: TGTGCCAGCAGCTACGATCGGACAGGAGGGGTTTATGGCTACACCTTC. The rearrangement links TRBV6-5 to TRBJ1-2, with 7 positions matching TRBD1. With 6 bases clipped from V and 5 bases from J, the junction kept 15 bases outside the gene matches. The CDR3 covers 16 residues. Germline CDR1 reads MNHEY; CDR2 reads SVGAGI.

This clonotype was picked up a small number of times. This sequence joins TRBV28 and TRBJ2-3; D possibly matches TRBD1 or TRBD2 (5 bases each). V dropped 5 bases and J dropped 5 bases, with 17 bases sitting between them. CDR1 and CDR2 from the germline V gene are MDHEN and SYDVKM. The CDR3 totals 15 residues. The CDR3 DNA reads TGTGCCAGCAGTCCAGCGGACACGGGCAGAGATACGCAGTATTTT. It yields the protein CASSPADTGRDTQYF.

The table lists this clonotype with a few counts. The CDR3 nucleotides are TGTGCCAGCCAACGACAGTCTCGTGGCACCGGGGAGCTGTTTTTT. Its translation is CASQRQSRGTGELFF. The chain combines TRBV2 with TRBJ2-2, with D maybe TRBD1 (5 bases). The CDR3 runs to 15 residues. Germline lookup yields CDR1 SNHLY and CDR2 FYNNEI. Trimming stripped 8 bases from V and 4 bases from J, with 17 bases between.

This clonotype was seen at least ten times. This CDR3 is CASNGGRGYNEQFF. DNA for the CDR3: TGTGCCAGCAACGGCGGGAGAGGTTACAATGAGCAGTTCTTC. This sequence joins TRBV7-2 and TRBJ2-1; 7 nucleotides align to TRBD2. This CDR3 has 14 amino acids. The V gene's germline CDR1 is SGHTA and CDR2 FQGNSA. V dropped 7 bases and J dropped 4; count of bases not matched to a gene: 7.

This clonotype has a handful of counts. The rearrangement links TRBV5-1 to TRBJ1-1; 8 nucleotides align to TRBD1. CDR3 length: 16 amino acids. The V gene's germline CDR1 is SGHRS and CDR2 YFSETQ. V was pared by 4 bases and J by 0 bases, with 8 bases of the junction left unmatched. CDR3 nucleotides: TGCGCCAGCAGCCGGACAGGGTTCGGAATGAACACTGAAGCTTTCTTT. It specifies CASSRTGFGMNTEAFF.

In its sample, this clonotype was seen a few times. This chain connects TRBV7-9 to TRBJ2-3; D perhaps matches TRBD2 (6 bases). Germline-derived CDR1 and CDR2 are SEHNR and FQNEAQ (reference sequence). The CDR3 is made up of 15 amino acids. Trimming shortened V by 5 bases and J by 4 bases, and 16 bases separated the two germline ends. CDR3 amino acids: CASSPTGVWADTQYF. CDR3 DNA: TGTGCCAGCAGCCCTACGGGGGTTTGGGCAGATACGCAGTATTTT.

This chain links TRBV28 with TRBJ2-3; 16 bases are a match to TRBD2. The V segment lost 5 bases and the J segment 6 bases; nucleotides outside the gene matches: 8. There are 17 residues in the CDR3. Looked up from germline, CDR1 is MDHEN and CDR2 is SYDVKM. CDR3 DNA sequence: TGTGCCAGCAGTCCAAGTGGGACTAGCGGGGGGGTCGATACGCAGTATTTT. Amino acid sequence: CASSPSGTSGGVDTQYF.